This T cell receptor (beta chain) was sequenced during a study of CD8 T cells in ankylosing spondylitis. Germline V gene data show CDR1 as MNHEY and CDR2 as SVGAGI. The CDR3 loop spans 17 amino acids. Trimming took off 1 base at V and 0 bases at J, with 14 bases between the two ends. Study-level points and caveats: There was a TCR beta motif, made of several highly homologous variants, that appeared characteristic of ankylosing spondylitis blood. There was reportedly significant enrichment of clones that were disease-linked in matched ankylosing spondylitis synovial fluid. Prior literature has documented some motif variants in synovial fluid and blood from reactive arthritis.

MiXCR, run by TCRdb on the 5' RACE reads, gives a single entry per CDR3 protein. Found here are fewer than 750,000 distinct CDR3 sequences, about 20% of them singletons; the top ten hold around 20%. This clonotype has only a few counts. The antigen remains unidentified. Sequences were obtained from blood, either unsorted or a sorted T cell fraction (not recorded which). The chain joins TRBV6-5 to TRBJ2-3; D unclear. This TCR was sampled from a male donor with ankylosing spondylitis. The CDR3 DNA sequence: TGTGCCAGCAGTTACTTCGAGTACTCACCAAGCACAGATACGCAGTATTTT. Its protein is CASSYFEYSPSTDTQYF.